This T cell receptor beta chain is from a study of blood T cell repertoires in COVID-19. Study overall: COVID-19 samples, acute and convalescent, were from the United States, Italy and Spain. T cells, B-cell-depleted T cells, or PBMCs provided the cDNA or gDNA that served as material.

Assay: immunoSEQ multiplex PCR; the TCRdb copy retains only in-frame clones and omits some. Here the sample spans under 300,000 clones, 85% being singletons. Germline loops: CDR1 LGHDT, CDR2 YNNKEL (reference sequence). Trimming at V came to 0 bases and at J to 2 bases, leaving 6 bases not matched to a gene. The CDR3 extends over 17 amino acids. Sequencing was performed on peripheral blood. The source is a woman between 55 and 75 years old with active or convalescent COVID-19. The J gene is TRBJ2-5, the V gene TRBV3-1 (or the pseudogene TRBV3-2), with 10 bases lining up with TRBD2. The CDR3 sequence is CASSQDYLAGVQETQYF. The DNA for the CDR3 is TGTGCCAGCAGCCAAGATTACCTAGCGGGAGTTCAAGAGACCCAGTACTTC.